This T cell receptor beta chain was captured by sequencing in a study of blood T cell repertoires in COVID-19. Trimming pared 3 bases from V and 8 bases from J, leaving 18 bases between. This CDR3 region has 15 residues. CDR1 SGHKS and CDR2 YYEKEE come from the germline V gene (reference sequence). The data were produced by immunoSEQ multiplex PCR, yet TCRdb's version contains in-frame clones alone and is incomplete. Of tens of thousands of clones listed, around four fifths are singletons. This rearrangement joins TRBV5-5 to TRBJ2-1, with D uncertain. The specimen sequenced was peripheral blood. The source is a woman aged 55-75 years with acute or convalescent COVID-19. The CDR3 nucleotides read TGTGCCAGCAGCTCCACCCCCTATGCGGTAGATGAGCAGTTCTTC. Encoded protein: CASSSTPYAVDEQFF.